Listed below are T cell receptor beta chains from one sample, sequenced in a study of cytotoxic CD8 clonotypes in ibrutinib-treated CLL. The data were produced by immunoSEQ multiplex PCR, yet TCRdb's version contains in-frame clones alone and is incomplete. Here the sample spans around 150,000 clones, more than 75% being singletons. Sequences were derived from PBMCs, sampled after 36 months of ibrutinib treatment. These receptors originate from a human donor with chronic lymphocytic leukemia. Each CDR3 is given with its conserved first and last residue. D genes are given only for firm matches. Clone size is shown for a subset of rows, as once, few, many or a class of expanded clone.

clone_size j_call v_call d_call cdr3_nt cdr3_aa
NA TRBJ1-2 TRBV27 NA TGTGCCAGCAGTTTATCGGGGTATGGCTACACCTTC CASSLSGYGYTF
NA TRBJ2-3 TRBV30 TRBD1 TGTGCCTGGACCGGGACAGGGTCAGTTACAGATACGCAGTATTTT CAWTGTGSVTDTQYF
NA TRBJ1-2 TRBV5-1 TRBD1 TGCGCCAGCAGCCTTCCTAGACAGGGCTTGGAGGGCTACACCTTC CASSLPRQGLEGYTF
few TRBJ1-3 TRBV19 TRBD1 TGTGCCAGTAGTGCTTGGGACAGCTCTGGAAACACCATATATTTT CASSAWDSSGNTIYF
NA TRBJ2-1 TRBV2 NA TGTGCCAGCAGCCCAGATCAGGTTAATGAGCAGTTCTTC CASSPDQVNEQFF
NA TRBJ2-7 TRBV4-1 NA TGCGCCAGCAGCCACCCGGGATACCCCTACGAGCAGTACTTC CASSHPGYPYEQYF
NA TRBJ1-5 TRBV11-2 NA TGTGCCAGCAGCTTCGGGGGTGGCCAGCCCCAGCATTTT CASSFGGGQPQHF
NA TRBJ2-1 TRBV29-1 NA TGCAGCGTTGAAGACCGAATTTGGGGCTCCTACAATGAGCAGTTCTTC CSVEDRIWGSYNEQFF
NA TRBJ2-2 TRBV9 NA TGTGCCAGCAGCGCAGTCGGTGGAGGGACCGGGGAGCTGTTTTTT CASSAVGGGTGELFF
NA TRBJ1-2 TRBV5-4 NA TGTGCCAGCAGCCAAGATGGGGAGTATGGCTACACCTTC CASSQDGEYGYTF
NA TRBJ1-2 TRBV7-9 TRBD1 TGTGCCAGCAGCCGTAGGACAGGGAACTATGGCTACACCTTC CASSRRTGNYGYTF
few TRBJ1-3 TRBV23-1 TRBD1 TGCGCCAGCAGTCTAAAACAGGGGCTTATCTCTGGAAACACCATATATTTT CASSLKQGLISGNTIYF
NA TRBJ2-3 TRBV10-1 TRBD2 TGCGCCAGCAGTGAGTCAGGGGAGGGTCCAGATACGCAGTATTTT CASSESGEGPDTQYF
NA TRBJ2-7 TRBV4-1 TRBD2 TGCGCCAGCAGCTCTGACCCCCGACTAGCGGGATCATACGAGCAGTACTTC CASSSDPRLAGSYEQYF
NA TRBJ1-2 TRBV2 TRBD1 TGTGCCAGCAGGCGGACAGGGTATGGCTACACCTTC CASRRTGYGYTF
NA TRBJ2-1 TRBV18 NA TGTGCCAGCTCACCACCTGCGGGACCTAACATCGGGCAGTTCTTC CASSPPAGPNIGQFF
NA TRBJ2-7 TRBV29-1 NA TGCAGCGTTACCGGAACCCCGCTGGTCGAGCAGTACTTC CSVTGTPLVEQYF
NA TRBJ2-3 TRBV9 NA TGTGCCAGCAGCGTAGCCCAGCGGGTACCAGATACGCAGTATTTT CASSVAQRVPDTQYF
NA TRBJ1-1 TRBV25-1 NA TGTGCCAGCAGCCTTTTGCTGGGCACTGAAGCTTTCTTT CASSLLLGTEAFF
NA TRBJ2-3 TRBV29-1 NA TGCAGCGTTGAAGTGGTGGATACGCAGTATTTT CSVEVVDTQYF
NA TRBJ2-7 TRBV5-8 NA TGTGCCAGCAGCAACATGGCCGGGACAACCGCCTACGAGCAGTACTTC CASSNMAGTTAYEQYF
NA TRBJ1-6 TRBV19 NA TGTGCCAGTAGCCCCGGGGCAGGGCGGTCACCCCTCCACTTT CASSPGAGRSPLHF
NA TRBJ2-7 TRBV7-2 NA TGTGCCAGCAGCCAAGGGGTTCGGGACTACGAGCAGTACTTC CASSQGVRDYEQYF
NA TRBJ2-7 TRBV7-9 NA TGTGCCAGCGTCAATAGAAAGGTCGGGCAATCATACGAGCAGTACTTC CASVNRKVGQSYEQYF
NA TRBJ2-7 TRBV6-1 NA TGTGCCAGCAGGCCGCGGGACGGGGGACCCTACGAGCAGTACTTC CASRPRDGGPYEQYF
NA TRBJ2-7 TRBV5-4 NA TGTGCCAGCAGCTTACCGGACAGCTACTACGAGCAGTACTTC CASSLPDSYYEQYF
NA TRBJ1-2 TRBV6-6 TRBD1 TGTGCCAGCAGTTACCCGGGACAGGGTCATGGCTACACCTTC CASSYPGQGHGYTF
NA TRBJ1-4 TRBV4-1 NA TGCGCCAGCAGCCAACGGACAACTAATGAAAAACTGTTTTTT CASSQRTTNEKLFF
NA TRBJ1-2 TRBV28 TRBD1 TGTGCCAGCAGTCCAGGAAACAGGGGGCTTCAGGGCTACACCTTC CASSPGNRGLQGYTF
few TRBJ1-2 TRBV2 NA TGTGCCAGCAGTACAGGGCTCGGGCTGGGCTACACCTTC CASSTGLGLGYTF
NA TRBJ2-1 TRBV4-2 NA TGTGCCAGCAGCCAAGTCAGTACGAATGAGCAGTTCTTC CASSQVSTNEQFF
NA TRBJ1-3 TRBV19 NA TGTGCCAGTAGTATAGGGAGTCACTCTGGAAACACCATATATTTT CASSIGSHSGNTIYF
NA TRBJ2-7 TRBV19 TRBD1 TGTGCCAGTAGTTGGGGGACAGGGACCTACGAGCAGTACTTC CASSWGTGTYEQYF
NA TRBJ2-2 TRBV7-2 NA TGTGCCAGCAGCTTAAATGGAGGGGGCGACGCCGGGGAGCTGTTTTTT CASSLNGGGDAGELFF
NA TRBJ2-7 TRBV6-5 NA TGTGCCAGCAGTTCGCCACGGACAGCCTACGAGCAGTACTTC CASSSPRTAYEQYF
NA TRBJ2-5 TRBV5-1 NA TGCGCCAGCCGAGGACTCCAAGAGACCCAGTACTTC CASRGLQETQYF
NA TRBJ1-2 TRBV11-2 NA TGTGCCAGCAGCTTGATGGGCGCCTATGGCTACACCTTC CASSLMGAYGYTF
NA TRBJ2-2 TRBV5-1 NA TGCGCCAGCAGTTTTGGCGGGAAGGTCACCGGGGAGCTGTTTTTT CASSFGGKVTGELFF
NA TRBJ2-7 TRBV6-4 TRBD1 TGTGCCAGCAGGCGAGGAGACAGGGGACCCTACGAGCAGTACTTC CASRRGDRGPYEQYF
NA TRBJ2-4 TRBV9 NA TGTGCCAGCAGCGTAGATTCGGGGAACATTCAGTACTTC CASSVDSGNIQYF
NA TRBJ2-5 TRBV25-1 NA TGTGCCAGCATCCCGACTTGGGCCCAAGAGACCCAGTACTTC CASIPTWAQETQYF
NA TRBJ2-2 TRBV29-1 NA TGCAGCGCAAAATGGACAGACAGGACCGGGGAGCTGTTTTTT CSAKWTDRTGELFF
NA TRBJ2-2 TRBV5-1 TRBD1 TGCGCCAGCGGACGGACAGGGGGCACCGGGGAGCTGTTTTTT CASGRTGGTGELFF
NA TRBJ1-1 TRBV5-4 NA TGTGCCAGCAGCTTGAGTCGGGGATTCACTGAAGCTTTCTTT CASSLSRGFTEAFF
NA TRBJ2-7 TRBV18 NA TGTGCCAGCTCACCCCGCCCCTACGAGCAGTACTTC CASSPRPYEQYF
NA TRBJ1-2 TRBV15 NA TGTGCCACCAGCAGAGATGCGGGCCCAGTCTATGGCTACACCTTC CATSRDAGPVYGYTF
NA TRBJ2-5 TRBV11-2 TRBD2 TGTGCCAGCAGCCCCAGCGGGGACCTCCAAGAGACCCAGTACTTC CASSPSGDLQETQYF
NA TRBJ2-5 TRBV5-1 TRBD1 TGCGCCAGCAGCCCCCACAGGGGAACGAATTTACAAGAGACCCAGTACTTC CASSPHRGTNLQETQYF
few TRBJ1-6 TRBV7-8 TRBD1 TGTGCCAGCAGCCTACGGACAGGGATTATCTATTCACCCCTCCACTTT CASSLRTGIIYSPLHF
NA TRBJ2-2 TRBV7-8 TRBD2 TGTGCCAGCAGCTTAGTAACTAGCGTTCTGGCCGGGGAGCTGTTTTTT CASSLVTSVLAGELFF
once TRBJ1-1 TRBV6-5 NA TGTGCCAGCAGTTTTAGGGGAACTGAAGCTTTCTTT CASSFRGTEAFF
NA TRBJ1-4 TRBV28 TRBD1 TGTGCCAGCAGTTTATCATGGGGACAGTTTAATGAAAAACTGTTTTTT CASSLSWGQFNEKLFF